Below, 20 T cell receptor beta chains from the same sample are listed, as sequenced in a study of blood T cell repertoires in COVID-19. The table came from immunoSEQ multiplex PCR; TCRdb's copy has only in-frame clones and leaves some out. This table holds approximately 75,000 clones, about 89% found once. Sequencing used peripheral blood. These receptors originate from a man in his 60s with acute or convalescent COVID-19.

The chain uses TRBV5-4 and TRBJ1-6, with D possibly matching TRBD1 (6 bases). The germline V gene has CDR1 SGHNT and CDR2 YYREEE (reference sequence). V lost 0 bases and J 6 bases, leaving 10 bases between the germline ends. This CDR3 contains 15 residues. The CDR3 nucleotides are TGTGCCAGCAGCTTGGGGGGGGGCTCTAATTCACCCCTCCACTTT. Its translation: CASSLGGGSNSPLHF. The complete variable domain, with remaining parts taken from reference TRBV5-4 and TRBJ1-6, reads ETGVTQSPTHLIKTRGQQVTLRCSSQSGHNTVSWYQQALGQGPQFIFQYYREEENGRGNFPPRFSGLQFPNYSSELNVNALELDDSALYLCASSLGGGSNSPLHFGNGTRLTVT.

The rearrangement uses TRBV6-5 and TRBJ1-5; D might be TRBD1 (6 bases). This CDR3 is built from 12 residues. Germline V lookup: CDR1 MNHEY, CDR2 SVGAGI. V lost 5 bases and J 7 bases, leaving 9 bases between the germline ends. The CDR3 here is CASSTGQQPQHF. CDR3 bases: TGTGCCAGCAGTACAGGACAGCAGCCCCAGCATTTT.

V and J are TRBV7-8 and TRBJ2-7, with D perhaps TRBD1 (5 bases). V was cut by 5 bases and J by 6 bases, with 14 bases left in between. CDR1 and CDR2 from the germline V gene are SGHVS and FQNEAQ. The CDR3 covers 13 residues. As DNA, the CDR3 is TGTGCCAGCAGCGAATTGGGGCCTTCCGAGCAGTACTTC. Its protein product is CASSELGPSEQYF.

This chain connects TRBV6-5 to TRBJ2-5; D remains ambiguous. Trimming stripped 5 bases from V and 5 bases from J, with 9 bases between. This CDR3 is 12 amino acids long. Germline values: CDR1 MNHEY, CDR2 SVGAGI. The DNA for the CDR3 is TGTGCCAGCAGTCTTGAGAGGGAGACCCAGTACTTC. Its protein is CASSLERETQYF.

The chain is built from TRBV19 and TRBJ2-7; 7 bases align to TRBD1. Trimming cost V 3 bases and J 4 bases; bases outside gene matches: 3. The CDR3 runs 13 residues. The germline V gene has CDR1 LNHDA and CDR2 SQIVND (reference sequence). CDR3 nucleotide sequence: TGTGCCAGTAGTATTGACAGGGAGTACGAGCAGTACTTC. This translates into CASSIDREYEQYF. Full variable domain (missing parts from reference TRBV19 and TRBJ2-7): DGGITQSPKYLFRKEGQNVTLSCEQNLNHDAMYWYRQDPGQGLRLIYYSQIVNDFQKGDIAEGYSVSREKKESFPLTVTSAQKNPTAFYLCASSIDREYEQYFGPGTRLTVT.

About this clone: Other DNA sequences in the same sample also yield this CDR3. The CDR3 reads CASSPSGIYEQYF. CDR3 bases: TGTGCCAGCTCACCCTCCGGGATCTACGAGCAGTACTTC. The chain is built from TRBV18 and TRBJ2-7; D possibly corresponds to TRBD2 (5 bases). V was cut by 3 bases and J by 3 bases, with 9 bases left in between. The length of the CDR3 is 13 residues. Germline V gene sequence: CDR1 KGHSH, CDR2 LQKENI. Full variable domain (outside the CDR3, taken from reference TRBV18 and TRBJ2-7): NAGVMQNPRHLVRRRGQEARLRCSPMKGHSHVYWYRQLPEEGLKFMVYLQKENIIDESGMPKERFSAEFPKEGPSILRIQQVVRGDSAAYFCASSPSGIYEQYFGPGTRLTVT.

J is TRBJ1-2 and V is TRBV24-1; 10 nucleotides agree with TRBD1. The J segment lost 0 bases and the V segment lost 1 base, leaving 7 bases of the junction unmatched. The CDR3 contains 18 residues. Looked up from germline, CDR1 is KGHDR and CDR2 is SFDVKD. The CDR3 loop is CATSDFQGQGEPNYGYTF. The CDR3 region has the DNA TGTGCCACCAGTGATTTTCAAGGACAGGGGGAGCCTAACTATGGCTACACCTTC.

The chain carries TRBV5-1 and TRBJ1-1, with 10 nucleotides matching TRBD1. The length of the CDR3 is 14 residues. Looked up from germline, CDR1 is SGHRS and CDR2 is YFSETQ. V gave up 4 bases and J gave up 2 bases; unmatched junction bases: 2. CDR3 DNA: TGCGCCAGCAGCCGGGACAGGGGAAACACTGAAGCTTTCTTT. Translating it yields CASSRDRGNTEAFF.

The chain joins TRBV15 to TRBJ2-3; 7 bases match TRBD1. Germline V CDR1 and CDR2: LNHNV, YYDKDF (reference sequence). The trim removed 4 bases at V and 1 base at J, leaving 8 bases unmatched. This CDR3 region has 16 residues. The CDR3 DNA reads TGTGCCACCAGCACCTTCGCAGGGGGACGCACAGATACGCAGTATTTT. Protein: CATSTFAGGRTDTQYF.

J is TRBJ1-5 and V is TRBV7-2, with D tentatively TRBD1 (6 bases). The V end was cut by 5 bases, the J end by 6 bases, with 17 bases between. This CDR3 comprises 15 residues. CDR1 SGHTA and CDR2 FQGNSA come from the germline V gene. CDR3 in amino acids: CASSTNAGVGQPQHF. The CDR3 DNA reads as TGTGCCAGCAGCACAAATGCAGGGGTCGGTCAGCCCCAGCATTTT. The full variable domain, its missing parts supplied by reference TRBV7-2 and TRBJ1-5, is GAGVSQSPSNKVTEKGKDVELRCDPISGHTALYWYRQSLGQGLEFLIYFQGNSAPDKSGLPSDRFSAERTGGSVSTLTIQRTQQEDSAVYLCASSTNAGVGQPQHFGDGTRLSIL.

CDR3 residues: CASSVERATWDDRAADTQYF. CDR3 coding DNA: TGTGCCAGCAGCGTAGAACGGGCAACCTGGGACGACAGGGCCGCAGATACGCAGTATTTT. The V call is TRBV9, the J call TRBJ2-3; 7 bases fit TRBD1. CDR1 is SGDLS, CDR2 YYNGEE, per germline. V was clipped by 0 bases and J by 4 bases; unmatched bases: 20. The CDR3 is 20 residues long.

The chain is built from TRBV6-5 and TRBJ1-4, with D unclear. In germline, CDR1 is MNHEY, CDR2 SVGAGI. Trimming removed 8 bases from V and 5 bases from J, with 12 bases in between. This CDR3 contains 13 residues. The DNA of the CDR3 is TGTGCCAGCCGAAGGGAGGTGAATGAAAAACTGTTTTTT. Residues: CASRREVNEKLFF.

The chain combines TRBV27 with TRBJ1-6; D perhaps matches TRBD1 (6 bases). Germline CDR1 reads MNHEY; CDR2 reads SMNVEV (reference sequence). This CDR3 contains 14 residues. The V end lost 4 bases, the J end lost 7 bases, and 11 bases lay between the germline ends. The CDR3 is CASSSTGINSPLHF. The CDR3 DNA follows: TGTGCCAGCAGTTCGACAGGAATAAATTCACCCCTCCACTTT.

The CDR3 protein is CASSATGLGPQHF. The CDR3 coding sequence is TGTGCCAGCAGTGCAACAGGGTTGGGGCCCCAGCATTTT. This chain links TRBV6-4 with TRBJ1-5, with D tentatively TRBD1 (6 bases). This CDR3 contains 13 residues. V lost 4 bases, J lost 9 bases, and 13 bases lay in between. Germline V gene sequence: CDR1 MRHNA, CDR2 SNTAGT.

The J gene is TRBJ1-5, the V gene TRBV28; D unresolved. Germline CDR1 and CDR2: MDHEN and SYDVKM. The CDR3 runs 13 residues. V lost 6 bases and J lost 4, with 10 bases in between. CDR3 sequence reads: CASSVSGNQPQHF. The CDR3 DNA reads as TGTGCCAGCAGCGTATCAGGTAATCAGCCCCAGCATTTT.

The V call is TRBV9, the J call TRBJ1-6, with D tentatively TRBD1 (5 bases). CDR3 length: 14 amino acids. Germline CDR1 and CDR2: SGDLS and YYNGEE. V was trimmed by 0 bases and J by 8 bases, leaving 9 bases between them. The CDR3: CASSVGQGDSPLHF. CDR3 sequence (DNA): TGTGCCAGCAGCGTAGGGCAGGGTGATTCACCCCTCCACTTT.

The gene calls are TRBV2 and TRBJ1-1; 8 bases match TRBD1. CDR1 and CDR2 from the germline V gene are SNHLY and FYNNEI. The CDR3 is 14 amino acids. V shed 5 bases and J 3 bases; nucleotides not matched to a gene: 5. In DNA form, the CDR3 reads TGTGCCAGCAGTCTCTTACAGGGGGACACTGAAGCTTTCTTT. This translates into CASSLLQGDTEAFF.

This chain links TRBV11-2 with TRBJ1-2; D gene ambiguous. Germline CDR1 is SGHAT and CDR2 is FQNNGV. The length of the CDR3 is 13 residues. The V and J ends lost 0 bases and 7 bases respectively, with 9 bases between them. The CDR3 reads CASSLDAGIGYTF. CDR3 coding DNA: TGTGCCAGCAGCTTAGATGCAGGCATTGGCTACACCTTC.

This clone showed up just once. CDR3 DNA: TGTGCCATCAGTGGACTTCAAGAGACCCAGTACTTC. Encoded protein: CAISGLQETQYF. V and J are TRBV10-3 and TRBJ2-5; D is uncertain. The germline CDR1 and CDR2 sequences are ENHRY and SYGVKD. The V end was cut by 4 bases, the J end by 2 bases, with 5 bases between. The CDR3 length is 12 residues.

This clone was seen only a few times. This chain connects TRBV29-1 to TRBJ1-1; TRBD1 is a possible D gene (6 bases). The CDR3 has 13 amino acids. The V end lost 7 bases, the J end lost 2 bases, and 14 bases lay between the germline ends. The germline V gene has CDR1 SQVTM and CDR2 ANQGSEA. The CDR3 spells CSGGAGTNTEAFF. The CDR3 coding sequence is TGCAGCGGGGGGGCAGGTACTAACACTGAAGCTTTCTTT.